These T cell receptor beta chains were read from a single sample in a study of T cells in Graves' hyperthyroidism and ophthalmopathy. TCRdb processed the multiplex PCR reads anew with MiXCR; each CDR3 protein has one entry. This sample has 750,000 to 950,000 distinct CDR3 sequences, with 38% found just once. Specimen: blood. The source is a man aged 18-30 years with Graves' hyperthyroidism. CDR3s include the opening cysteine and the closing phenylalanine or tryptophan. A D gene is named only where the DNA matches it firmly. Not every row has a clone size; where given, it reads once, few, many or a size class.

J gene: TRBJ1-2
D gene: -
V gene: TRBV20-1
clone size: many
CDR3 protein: CSARTDFNYGYTF
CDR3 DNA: TGCAGTGCTAGGACGGACTTTAACTATGGCTACACCTTC

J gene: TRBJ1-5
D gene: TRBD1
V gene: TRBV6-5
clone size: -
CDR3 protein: CASGPWDRPNQPQHF
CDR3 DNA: TGTGCCAGCGGTCCTTGGGACAGGCCCAATCAGCCCCAGCATTTT

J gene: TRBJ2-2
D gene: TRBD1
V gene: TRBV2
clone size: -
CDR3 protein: CASSEDRGLSGELFF
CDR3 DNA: TGTGCCAGCAGTGAAGACAGGGGGTTGAGCGGGGAGCTGTTTTTT

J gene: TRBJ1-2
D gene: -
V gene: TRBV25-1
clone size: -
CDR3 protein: CASLAGSGVYGYTF
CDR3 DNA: TGTGCCAGCTTAGCGGGGTCAGGAGTCTATGGCTACACCTTC

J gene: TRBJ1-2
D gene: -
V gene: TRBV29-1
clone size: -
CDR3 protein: CSLAVSGYGYTF
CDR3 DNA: TGCAGCTTGGCCGTCTCAGGATATGGCTACACCTTC

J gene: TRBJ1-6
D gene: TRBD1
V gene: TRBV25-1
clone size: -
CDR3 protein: CASSFTGGSPLHF
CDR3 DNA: TGTGCCAGCAGTTTCACAGGGGGTTCACCCCTCCACTTT

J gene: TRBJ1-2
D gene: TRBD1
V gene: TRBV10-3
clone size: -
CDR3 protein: CAISNDRADYGYTF
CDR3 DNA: TGTGCCATCAGTAACGACAGGGCAGACTATGGCTACACCTTC

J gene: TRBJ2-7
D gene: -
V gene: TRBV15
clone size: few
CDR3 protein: CATSRAKGSIYEQYF
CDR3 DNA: TGTGCCACCAGCAGAGCGAAAGGGTCAATCTACGAGCAGTACTTC

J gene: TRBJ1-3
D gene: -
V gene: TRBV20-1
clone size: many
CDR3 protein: CSARDYGSSGNTIYF
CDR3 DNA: TGCAGTGCTAGAGATTACGGCAGCTCTGGAAACACCATATATTTT

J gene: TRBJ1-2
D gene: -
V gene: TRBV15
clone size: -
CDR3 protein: CATSRDRKDGYTF
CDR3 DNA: TGTGCCACCAGCAGAGATCGGAAGGATGGCTACACCTTC

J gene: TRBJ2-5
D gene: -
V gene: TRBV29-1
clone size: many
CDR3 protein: CSVEGVEGGPLFETQYF
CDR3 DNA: TGCAGCGTTGAAGGGGTCGAGGGGGGCCCATTATTCGAGACCCAGTACTTC

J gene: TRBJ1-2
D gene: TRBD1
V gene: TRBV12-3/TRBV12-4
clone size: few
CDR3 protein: CASSLSQGAEGYTF
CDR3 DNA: TGTGCCAGCAGTTTATCACAGGGGGCGGAAGGCTACACCTTC

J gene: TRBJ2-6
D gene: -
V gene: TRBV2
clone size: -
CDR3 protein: CASSGWVSGANVLTF
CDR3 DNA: TGTGCCAGCAGTGGGTGGGTCTCTGGGGCCAACGTCCTGACTTTC

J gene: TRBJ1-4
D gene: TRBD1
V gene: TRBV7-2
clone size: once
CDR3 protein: CASSSNRGRAAEKLFF
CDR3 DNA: TGTGCCAGCAGCTCCAACAGGGGCAGGGCCGCTGAAAAACTGTTTTTT

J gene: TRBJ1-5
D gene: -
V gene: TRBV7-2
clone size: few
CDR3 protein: CASSAGLIQPQHF
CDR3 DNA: TGTGCCAGCAGCGCAGGGTTAATTCAGCCCCAGCATTTT

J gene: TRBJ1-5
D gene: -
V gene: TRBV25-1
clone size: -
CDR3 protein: CASSLRGNNQPQHF
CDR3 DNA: TGTGCCAGCAGTTTGAGGGGGAACAACCAGCCCCAGCATTTT

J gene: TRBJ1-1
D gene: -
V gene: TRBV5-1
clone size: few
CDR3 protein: CASSLWSANTEAFF
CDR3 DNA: TGCGCCAGCAGCTTGTGGTCCGCTAACACTGAAGCTTTCTTT

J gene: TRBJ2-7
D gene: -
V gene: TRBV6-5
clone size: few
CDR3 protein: CATSQSREQYF
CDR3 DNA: TGTGCCACCTCCCAGTCGCGGGAGCAGTACTTC

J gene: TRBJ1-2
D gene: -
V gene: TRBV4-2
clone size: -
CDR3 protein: CASRQREGVPSNGYTF
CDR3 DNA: TGTGCCAGCAGGCAGAGGGAGGGGGTTCCCAGCAATGGCTACACCTTC

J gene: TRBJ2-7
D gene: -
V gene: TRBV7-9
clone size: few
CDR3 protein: CASSTPGGGQTYEQYF
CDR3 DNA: TGTGCCAGCAGCACCCCCGGGGGAGGACAGACCTACGAGCAGTACTTC

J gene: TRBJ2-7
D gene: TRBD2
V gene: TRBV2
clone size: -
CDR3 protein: CASRVGLIDEQYF
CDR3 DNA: TGTGCCAGCAGAGTGGGACTAATCGACGAGCAGTACTTC

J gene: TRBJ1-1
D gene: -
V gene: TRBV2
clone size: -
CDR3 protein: CASSERGDDTEAFF
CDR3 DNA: TGTGCCAGCAGTGAAAGAGGGGATGACACTGAAGCTTTCTTT

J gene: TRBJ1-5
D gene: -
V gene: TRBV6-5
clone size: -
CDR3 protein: CASSYAGRQPQHF
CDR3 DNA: TGTGCCAGCAGTTACGCAGGGCGTCAGCCCCAGCATTTT

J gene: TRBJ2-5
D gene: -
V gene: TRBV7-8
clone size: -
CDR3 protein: CASGSGLTGGTQYF
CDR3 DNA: TGTGCCAGCGGTAGCGGCCTGACCGGGGGGACCCAGTACTTC

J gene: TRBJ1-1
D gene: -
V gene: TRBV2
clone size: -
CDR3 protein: CASSAPGITEAFF
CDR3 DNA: TGTGCCAGCAGTGCTCCAGGGATCACTGAAGCTTTCTTT

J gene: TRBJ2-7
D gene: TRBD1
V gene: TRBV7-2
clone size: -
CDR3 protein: CASLLTGVSYEQHF
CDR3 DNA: TGTGCCAGTCTATTGACAGGGGTATCCTACGAGCAGCACTTC

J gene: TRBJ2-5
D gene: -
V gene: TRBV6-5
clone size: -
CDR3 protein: CASSSWAGQYQETQYF
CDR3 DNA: TGTGCCAGCAGCTCATGGGCAGGACAGTACCAAGAGACCCAGTACTTC

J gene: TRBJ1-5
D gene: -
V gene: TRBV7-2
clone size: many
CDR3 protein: CASSSGLSNQPQHF
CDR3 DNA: TGTGCCAGCAGTTCAGGGCTCAGCAATCAGCCCCAGCATTTT

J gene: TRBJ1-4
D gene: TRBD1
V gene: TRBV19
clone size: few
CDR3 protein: CASGAGTGVLDDEKLFF
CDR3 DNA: TGTGCCAGCGGAGCCGGGACAGGGGTACTCGATGATGAAAAACTGTTTTTT

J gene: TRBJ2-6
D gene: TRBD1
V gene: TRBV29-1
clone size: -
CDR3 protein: CSVDRDGNTEAF
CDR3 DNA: TGCAGCGTCGACAGGGACGGGAACACTGAAGCTTTC

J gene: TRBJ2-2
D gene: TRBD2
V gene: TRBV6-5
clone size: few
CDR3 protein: CASSYGGVTGELFF
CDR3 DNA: TGTGCCAGCAGTTACGGGGGGGTTACCGGGGAGCTGTTTTTT

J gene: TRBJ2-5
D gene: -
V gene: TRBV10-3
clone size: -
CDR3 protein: CAIRGNRDFETQYF
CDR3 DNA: TGTGCCATCAGGGGGAACAGGGATTTCGAGACCCAGTACTTC

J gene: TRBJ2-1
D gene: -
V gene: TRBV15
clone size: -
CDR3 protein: CATSSIPTSPPVDEQFF
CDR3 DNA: TGTGCCACCAGCAGTATCCCGACTTCGCCCCCGGTAGATGAGCAGTTCTTC

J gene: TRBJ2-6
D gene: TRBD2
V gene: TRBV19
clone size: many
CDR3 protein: CASSIQGGSGANVLTF
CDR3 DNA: TGTGCCAGTAGTATCCAGGGAGGGTCTGGGGCCAACGTCCTGACTTTC

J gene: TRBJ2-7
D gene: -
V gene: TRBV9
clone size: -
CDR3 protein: CASSVGVEREQYF
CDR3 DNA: TGTGCCAGCAGCGTAGGCGTTGAGCGCGAGCAGTACTTC

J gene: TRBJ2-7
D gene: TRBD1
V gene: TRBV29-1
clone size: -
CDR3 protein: CSQGTGLSYEQYF
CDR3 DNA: TGCAGCCAGGGGACAGGGCTCTCCTACGAGCAGTACTTC

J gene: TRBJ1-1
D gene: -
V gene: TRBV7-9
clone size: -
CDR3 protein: CASSLSTEGTEAFF
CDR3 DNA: TGTGCCAGCAGCTTATCGACAGAGGGCACTGAAGCTTTCTTT

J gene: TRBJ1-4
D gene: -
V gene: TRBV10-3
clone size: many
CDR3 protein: CAISESTHTEGKLFF
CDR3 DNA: TGTGCCATCAGTGAGTCTACCCACACAGAGGGGAAACTGTTTTTT

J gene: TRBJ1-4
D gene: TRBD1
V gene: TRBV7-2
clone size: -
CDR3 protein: CASSSVAGQINEKLFF
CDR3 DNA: TGTGCCAGCAGCTCAGTCGCGGGACAGATTAATGAAAAACTGTTTTTT

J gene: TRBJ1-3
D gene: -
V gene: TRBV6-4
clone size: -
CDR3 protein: CASILGNTIYF
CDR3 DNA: TGTGCCAGCATTCTAGGAAACACCATATATTTT

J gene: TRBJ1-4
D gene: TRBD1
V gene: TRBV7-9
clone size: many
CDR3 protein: CASSASGTGGESEKLFF
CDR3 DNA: TGTGCCAGCAGCGCGTCCGGGACAGGGGGCGAGAGTGAAAAACTGTTTTTT

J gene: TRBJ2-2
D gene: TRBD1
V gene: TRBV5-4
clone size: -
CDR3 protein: CASSPPGTAAAGELSF
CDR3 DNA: TGTGCCAGCAGCCCACCCGGGACAGCGGCCGCCGGGGAGCTGTCTTTT

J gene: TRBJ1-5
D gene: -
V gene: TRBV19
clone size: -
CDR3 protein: CASSMIKDYDSNQPQHF
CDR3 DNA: TGTGCCAGTAGTATGATTAAGGATTACGATAGCAATCAGCCCCAGCATTTT

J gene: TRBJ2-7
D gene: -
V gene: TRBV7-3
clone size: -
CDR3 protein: CASSFSGNKYEQYF
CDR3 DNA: TGTGCCAGCAGCTTTTCCGGGAATAAATACGAGCAGTACTTC

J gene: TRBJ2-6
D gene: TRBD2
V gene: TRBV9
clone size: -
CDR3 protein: CASSVLGLAGGSSGANVLTF
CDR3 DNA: TGTGCCAGCAGCGTACTGGGACTAGCGGGAGGGAGCTCTGGGGCCAACGTCCTGACTTTC

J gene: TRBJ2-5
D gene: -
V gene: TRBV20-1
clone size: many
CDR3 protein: CSALSRVEKTQYF
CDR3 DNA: TGCAGTGCCCTGTCCAGGGTAGAAAAGACCCAGTACTTC

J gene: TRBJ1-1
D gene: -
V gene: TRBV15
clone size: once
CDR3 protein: CATSGFDTEAFF
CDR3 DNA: TGTGCCACCAGCGGATTTGACACTGAAGCTTTCTTT

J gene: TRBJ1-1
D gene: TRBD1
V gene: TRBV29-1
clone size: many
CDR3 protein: CSAVDRGGTEAFF
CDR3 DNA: TGCAGCGCTGTGGACAGGGGCGGCACTGAAGCTTTCTTT

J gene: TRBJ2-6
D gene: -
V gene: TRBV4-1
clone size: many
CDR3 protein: CASSPNGANVLTF
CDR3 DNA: TGCGCCAGCAGCCCGAATGGGGCCAACGTCCTGACTTTC

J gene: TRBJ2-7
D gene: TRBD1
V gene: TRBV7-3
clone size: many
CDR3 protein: CASSLTGGYEQYF
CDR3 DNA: TGCGCCAGCAGCCTCACAGGGGGCTACGAGCAGTACTTC

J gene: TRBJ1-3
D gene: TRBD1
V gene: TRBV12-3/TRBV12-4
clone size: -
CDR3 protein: CASSDPGQGTNTIYF
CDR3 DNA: TGTGCCAGCAGTGACCCCGGACAGGGCACGAACACCATATATTTT

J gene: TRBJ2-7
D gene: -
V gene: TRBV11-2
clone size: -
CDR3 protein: CASSPGLKLYEQHF
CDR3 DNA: TGTGCCAGCAGCCCCGGACTAAAGCTCTACGAGCAGCACTTC

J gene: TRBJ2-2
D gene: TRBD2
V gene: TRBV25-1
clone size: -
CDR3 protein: CASSLGIGRTTGELFF
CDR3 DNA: TGTGCCAGCAGCTTGGGTATCGGGAGGACCACCGGGGAGCTGTTTTTT

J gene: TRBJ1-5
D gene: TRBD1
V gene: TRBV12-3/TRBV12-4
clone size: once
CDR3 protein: CASSPWTGTHQPQHF
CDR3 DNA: TGTGCCAGCAGTCCGTGGACAGGGACCCATCAGCCCCAGCATTTT

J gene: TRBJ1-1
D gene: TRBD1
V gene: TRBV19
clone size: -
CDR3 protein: CASSIGTGVMNTEAFF
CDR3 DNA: TGTGCCAGTAGTATTGGGACAGGGGTCATGAACACTGAAGCTTTCTTT

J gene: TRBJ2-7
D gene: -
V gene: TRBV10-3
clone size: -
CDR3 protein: CAISAPSEEPYEQYF
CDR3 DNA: TGTGCCATCAGTGCTCCCTCCGAGGAACCATACGAGCAGTACTTC

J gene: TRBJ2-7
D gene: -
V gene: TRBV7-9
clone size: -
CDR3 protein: CASSLELGGYEQYF
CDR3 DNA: TGTGCCAGCAGCTTAGAGCTAGGGGGCTACGAGCAGTACTTC

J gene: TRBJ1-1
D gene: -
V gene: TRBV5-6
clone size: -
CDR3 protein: CASSPWGPEGGPNTEAFF
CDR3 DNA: TGTGCCAGTAGCCCTTGGGGTCCCGAAGGAGGACCGAACACTGAAGCTTTCTTT

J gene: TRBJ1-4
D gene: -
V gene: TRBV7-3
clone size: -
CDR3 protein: CASSLVQGAELFF
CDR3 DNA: TGTGCCAGCAGCTTAGTACAGGGAGCCGAACTGTTTTTT